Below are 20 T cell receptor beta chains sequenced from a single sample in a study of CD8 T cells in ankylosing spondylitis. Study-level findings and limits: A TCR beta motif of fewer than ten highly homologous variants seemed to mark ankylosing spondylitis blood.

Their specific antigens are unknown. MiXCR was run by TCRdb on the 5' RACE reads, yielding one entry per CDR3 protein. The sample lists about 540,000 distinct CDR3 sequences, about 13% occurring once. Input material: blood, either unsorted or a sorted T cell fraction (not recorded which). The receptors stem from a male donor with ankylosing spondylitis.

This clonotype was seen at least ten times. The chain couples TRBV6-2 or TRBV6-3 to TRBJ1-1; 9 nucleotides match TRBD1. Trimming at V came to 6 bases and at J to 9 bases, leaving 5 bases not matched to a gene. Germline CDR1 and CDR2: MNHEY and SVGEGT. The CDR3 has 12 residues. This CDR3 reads CASSRDREKAFF. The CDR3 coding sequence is TGTGCCAGCAGCCGGGACAGGGAAAAAGCTTTCTTT.

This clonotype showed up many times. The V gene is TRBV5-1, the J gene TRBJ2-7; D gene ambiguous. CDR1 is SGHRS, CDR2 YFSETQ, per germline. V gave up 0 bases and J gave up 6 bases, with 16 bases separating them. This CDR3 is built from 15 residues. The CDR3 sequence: CASSLDVGLWSEQYV. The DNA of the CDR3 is TGCGCCAGCAGCTTGGATGTTGGCCTGTGGAGCGAGCAGTACGTC.

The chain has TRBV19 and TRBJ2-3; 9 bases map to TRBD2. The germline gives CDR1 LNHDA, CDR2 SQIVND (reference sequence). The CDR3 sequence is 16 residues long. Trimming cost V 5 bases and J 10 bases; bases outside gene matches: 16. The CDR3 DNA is TGTGCCAGTAGTCCCCAGGGAGTAGCGGGAGAGGGCGCGCAGTATTTT. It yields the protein CASSPQGVAGEGAQYF.

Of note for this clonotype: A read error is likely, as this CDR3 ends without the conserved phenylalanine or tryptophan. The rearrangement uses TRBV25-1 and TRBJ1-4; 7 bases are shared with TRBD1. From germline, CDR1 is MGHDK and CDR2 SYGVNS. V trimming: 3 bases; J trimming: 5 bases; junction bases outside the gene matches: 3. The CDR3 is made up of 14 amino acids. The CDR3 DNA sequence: TGTGCCAGCAGTGAGGGGACAGTAAATGAAAAACTGTTTTCT. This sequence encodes CASSEGTVNEKLFS.

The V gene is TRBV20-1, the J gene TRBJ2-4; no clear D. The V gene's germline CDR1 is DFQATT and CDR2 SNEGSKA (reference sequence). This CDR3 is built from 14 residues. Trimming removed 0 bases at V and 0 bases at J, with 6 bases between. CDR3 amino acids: CSARDPLAKNIQYF. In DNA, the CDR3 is TGCAGTGCTAGAGATCCACTAGCCAAAAACATTCAGTACTTC.

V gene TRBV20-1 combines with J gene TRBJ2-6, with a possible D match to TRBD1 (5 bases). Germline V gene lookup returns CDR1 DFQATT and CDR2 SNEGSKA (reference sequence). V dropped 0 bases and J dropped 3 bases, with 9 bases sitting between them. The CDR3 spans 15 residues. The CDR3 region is CSARDLGVGANVLTF. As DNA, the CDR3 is TGCAGTGCTAGAGATTTAGGGGTTGGGGCCAACGTCCTGACTTTC.

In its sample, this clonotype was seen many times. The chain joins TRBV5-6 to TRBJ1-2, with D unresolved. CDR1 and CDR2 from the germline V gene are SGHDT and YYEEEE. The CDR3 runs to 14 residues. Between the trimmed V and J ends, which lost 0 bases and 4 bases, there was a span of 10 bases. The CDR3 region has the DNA TGTGCCAGCAGCTTGGGAACAGTCATCTATGGCTACACCTTC. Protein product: CASSLGTVIYGYTF.

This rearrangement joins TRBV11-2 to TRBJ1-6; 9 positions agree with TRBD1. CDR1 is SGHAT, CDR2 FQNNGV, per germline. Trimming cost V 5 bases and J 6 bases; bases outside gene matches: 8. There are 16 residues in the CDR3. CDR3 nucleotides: TGTGCCAGCAGCCCAAGCCAGACAGGGGGTAATTCACCCCTCCACTTT. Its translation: CASSPSQTGGNSPLHF.

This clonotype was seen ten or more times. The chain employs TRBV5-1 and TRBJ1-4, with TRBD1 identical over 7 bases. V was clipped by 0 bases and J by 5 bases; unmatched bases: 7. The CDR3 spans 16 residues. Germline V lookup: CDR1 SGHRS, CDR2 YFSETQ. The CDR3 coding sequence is TGCGCCAGCAGCTTGGCCCCGGGACAGACGAATGAAAAACTGTTTTTT. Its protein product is CASSLAPGQTNEKLFF. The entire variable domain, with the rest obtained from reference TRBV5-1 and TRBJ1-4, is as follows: KAGVTQTPRYLIKTRGQQVTLSCSPISGHRSVSWYQQTPGQGLQFLFEYFSETQRNKGNFPGRFSGRQFSNSRSEMNVSTLELGDSALYLCASSLAPGQTNEKLFFGSGTQLSVL.

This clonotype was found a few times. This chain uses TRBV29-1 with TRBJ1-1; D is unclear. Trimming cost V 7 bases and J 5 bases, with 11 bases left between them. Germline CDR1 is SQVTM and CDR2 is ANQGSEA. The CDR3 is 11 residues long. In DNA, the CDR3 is TGCAGCGGTGAGGCGGGGACTGAAGCTTTCTTT. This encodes CSGEAGTEAFF.

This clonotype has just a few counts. CDR3 sequence reads: CSGQQGTQETQYF. CDR3 DNA sequence: TGCAGCGGGCAACAGGGCACCCAAGAGACCCAGTACTTC. This rearrangement joins TRBV29-1 to TRBJ2-5; tentatively, D is TRBD1 (6 bases). CDR1 and CDR2 (germline): SQVTM, ANQGSEA. This CDR3 is 13 amino acids long. With 7 bases removed from V and 1 base from J, the gap between germline ends came to 13 bases.

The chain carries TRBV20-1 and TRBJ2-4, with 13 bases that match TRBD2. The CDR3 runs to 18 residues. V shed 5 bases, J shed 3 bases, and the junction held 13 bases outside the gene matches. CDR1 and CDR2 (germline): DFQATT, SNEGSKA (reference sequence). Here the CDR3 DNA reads TGCAGTGCTGGACAACCGGGACTAGCGGGACCGGTCAAAAACATTCAGTACTTC. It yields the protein CSAGQPGLAGPVKNIQYF.

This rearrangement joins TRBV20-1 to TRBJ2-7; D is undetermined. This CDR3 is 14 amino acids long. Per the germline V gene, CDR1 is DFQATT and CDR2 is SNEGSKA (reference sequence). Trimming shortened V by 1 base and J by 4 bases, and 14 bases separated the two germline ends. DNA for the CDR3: TGCAGTGCTAGAGCTATGAGCGATAGTTACGAGCAGTACGTC. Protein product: CSARAMSDSYEQYV.

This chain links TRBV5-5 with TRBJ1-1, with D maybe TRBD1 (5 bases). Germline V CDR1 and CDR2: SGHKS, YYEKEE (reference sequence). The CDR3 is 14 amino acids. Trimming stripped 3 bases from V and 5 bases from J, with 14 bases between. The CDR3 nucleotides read TGTGCCAGCAGCTCGGGGACCGCTAGGACTGAAGCTTTCTTT. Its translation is CASSSGTARTEAFF.

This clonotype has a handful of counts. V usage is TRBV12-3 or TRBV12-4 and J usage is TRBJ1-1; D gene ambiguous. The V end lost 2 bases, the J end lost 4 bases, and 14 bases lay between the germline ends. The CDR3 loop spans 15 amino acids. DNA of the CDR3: TGTGCCAGCAGTTTATCACGGGGAAGTTCCACTGAAGCTTTCTTT. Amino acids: CASSLSRGSSTEAFF.

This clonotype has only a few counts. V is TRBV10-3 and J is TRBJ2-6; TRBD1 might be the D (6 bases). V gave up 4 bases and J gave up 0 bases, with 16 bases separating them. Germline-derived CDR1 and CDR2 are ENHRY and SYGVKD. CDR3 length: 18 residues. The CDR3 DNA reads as TGTGCCATCAGTGGGACCGGGACACTTTACTCTGGGGCCAACGTCCTGACTTTC. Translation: CAISGTGTLYSGANVLTF.

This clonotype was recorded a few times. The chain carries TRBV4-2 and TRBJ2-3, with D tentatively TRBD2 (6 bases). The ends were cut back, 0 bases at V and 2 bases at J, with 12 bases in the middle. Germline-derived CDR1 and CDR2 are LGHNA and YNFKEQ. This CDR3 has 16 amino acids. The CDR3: CASSQDLPGDTDTQYF. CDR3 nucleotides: TGTGCCAGCAGCCAAGATCTACCGGGAGACACAGATACGCAGTATTTT.

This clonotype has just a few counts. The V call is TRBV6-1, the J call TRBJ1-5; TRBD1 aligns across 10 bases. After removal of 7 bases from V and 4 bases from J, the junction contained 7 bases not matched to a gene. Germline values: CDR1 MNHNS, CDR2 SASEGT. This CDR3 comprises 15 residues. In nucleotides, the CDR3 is TGTGCCAGCACTCGACAGGGGGCCCGAAATCAGCCCCAGCATTTT. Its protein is CASTRQGARNQPQHF.

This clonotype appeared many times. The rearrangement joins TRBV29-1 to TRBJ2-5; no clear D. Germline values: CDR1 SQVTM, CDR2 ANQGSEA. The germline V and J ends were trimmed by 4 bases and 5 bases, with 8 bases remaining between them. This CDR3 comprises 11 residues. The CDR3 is CSVGLQETQYF. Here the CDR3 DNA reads TGCAGCGTTGGCCTCCAGGAGACCCAGTACTTC.

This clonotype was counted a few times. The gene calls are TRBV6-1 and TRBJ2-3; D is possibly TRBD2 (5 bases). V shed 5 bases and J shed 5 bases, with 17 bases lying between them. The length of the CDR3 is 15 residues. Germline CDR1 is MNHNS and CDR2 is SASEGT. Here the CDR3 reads CASSHHFGLGDTQYF. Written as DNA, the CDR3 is TGTGCCAGCAGTCATCACTTTGGACTGGGAGATACGCAGTATTTT.